This TCR beta chain is from a study of blood T cells in healthy people across ages. Trimming cost V 3 bases and J 9 bases, with 16 bases left between them. The CDR3 is 14 residues long. Germline CDR1 and CDR2: LGHNA and YSLEER. This clonotype was detected once. The antigen is unknown. Study-wide results and limits: TCR beta diversity, measured per million T cells, fell in a roughly linear way with age. It was held that the diversity estimates obtained from one million T cells were underestimates. Donors of long life had a larger count of naive CD4+ cells and greater diversity than aged donors. It was found that TCR beta diversity correlated strongly with the percentage of naive T cells.

PCR was performed a second time for about 7 to 11 cycles using a sample-barcoded 5' primer and a J-beta primer mix. One entry per CDR3 protein, called by TCRdb with MiXCR from the 5' RACE reads. Of 650,000 to 700,000 distinct CDR3 sequences in the sample, over 40% were seen once. The chain combines TRBV4-3 with TRBJ2-3; weak D call: TRBD2 (6 bases). Material: blood. The sequence came from a woman over 75 in good health. CDR3 loop: CASSQGGSAKTQYF. Written as DNA, the CDR3 is TGCGCCAGCAGCCAGGGGGGTAGTGCAAAGACGCAGTATTTT.